This TCR beta chain derives from a study of beta chain features in type 1 diabetes. The CDR3 has 13 amino acids. The V gene end was trimmed by 5 bases and the J gene end by 0 bases; junction bases not matched to a gene: 1. CDR1 and CDR2 (germline): ENHRY, SYGVKD. The sequenced template was cDNA made from the entire isolated RNA. The method was immunoSEQ multiplex PCR; TCRdb's version includes in-frame clones alone and lacks a portion of them. The profile shows some 290,000 clones, 24% of them singletons. This clone has a handful of counts. What it binds is unknown. Findings of the study overall: In the patient group, naive, central memory and Treg TCRB repertoires seemed more alike than in the healthy donor group. Type 1 diabetes patients had moderately but significantly shorter TCRB CDR3s in all four CD4+ subsets.

The V gene is TRBV10-3, the J gene TRBJ2-7, with 7 bases identical to TRBD1. Sequencing used naive CD4+ T cells from blood. This TCR derives from a woman in her thirties with type 1 diabetes. CDR3 sequence reads: CAISNRGSYEQYF. CDR3 DNA sequence: TGTGCCATCAGTAACAGGGGCTCCTACGAGCAGTACTTC.